One T cell receptor (delta chain) is described in this entry. Its specificity is not known. This may be a read error: a much more frequent sequence differs by one nucleotide. The sorted cells were CD3+ Vdelta1+ Vdelta2- thymocytes from alphabeta-depleted thymus. These data belong to a study of Vδ1+ human thymocytes. Overall study findings and caveats: Highly polyclonal TRG and TRD repertoires with Gaussian CDR3 length distributions appeared in thymus. Around 20% of thymic delta-chain sequences were Vdelta2, with few Vdelta3, unlike blood Vdelta1+ controls.

Extracted RNA was reverse transcribed into cDNA. Multiplex PCR used pooled V-gene forward primers and a constant-region reverse primer to amplify CDR3s. TCRdb fed the multiplex PCR reads to CATT. This table holds 24,000 or so delta-chain clones, about 29% found once. The CDR3 totals 14 residues. V lost 5 bases and J 3 bases, leaving 13 bases between the germline ends. Germline V gene data show CDR1 as TSWWSYY and CDR2 as QGS. This clonotype originated in a boy younger than two who had congenital heart surgery. The chain uses TRDV1 and TRDJ1; no clear D. What was sequenced was Vdelta1+ gamma-delta thymocytes from the thymus. This sample's subset: FACS-sorted CD3+ TCRalphabeta- TCRVdelta1+ TCRVdelta2- thymocytes. CDR3 sequence reads: CALGSTWSADKLIF. In DNA, the CDR3 is TGTGCTCTTGGGAGTACTTGGAGCGCCGATAAACTCATCTTT.